This entry is about one TCR beta chain. Its antigen is not yet known. It has no much larger one-base neighbor in the sample; base qualities were not kept. This sample was included in a study of blood T cell repertoires in COVID-19 (TCRdb year 2020). Turning to the overall study: Samples covering the acute and convalescent phases of COVID-19 were provided by collaborators in the United States, Italy and Spain. Samples were obtained from the ongoing ImmuneRACE study (first 160 participants) and from 1,254 subjects provided by 6 global collaborators. The repertoires were released in a freely available public database intended as a resource for research on the immune response to SARS-CoV-2. Sample metadata almost always included a de-identified subject ID, COVID-19 status, age in years and sex. The prospective study material was composed of cDNA or gDNA derived from T cells, B-cell-depleted T cells, or PBMCs. Deeply sampled blood TCRbeta repertoires from subjects exposed to, actively infected with, or recovered from COVID-19 were included in the dataset. Where HLA class I and class II types were available, the types were taken from metadata supplied by the sample provider, not from assay-based typing.

Whole blood was collected in K2EDTA tubes by collaborating institutions according to the institutions' own protocols. For TCRbeta analysis, collaborator samples were shipped as frozen whole blood, as isolated PBMCs, or as DNA extracted from either sample type. TCRbeta CDR3 regions were amplified from genomic DNA using the immunoSEQ Assay, a bias-controlled multiplex PCR. The source study handled its data this way. The number of nucleated cells in each sample was estimated by amplification of reference gene primers within the assay. To quantify the absolute abundance of each unique TCRbeta CDR3 rearrangement, sequence reads were collapsed and filtered. Productive Simpson clonality was computed per sample as the square root of Simpson's diversity index over productive rearrangements. What TCRdb holds here is the immuneACCESS table cut down to in-frame rearrangements. Part of the clones is not present; checked against another copy, under half of the missing clones reflect an unresolved V gene, and the others are unexplained. The V and J calls and the clone size are those of that table, but D and trimming were determined from the DNA. The sample includes around 100,000 clones, with more than 75% observed a single time. The top ten constitute under 2.5% of the sample.

The CDR3 covers 14 residues, taking in both the cysteine and the phenylalanine. Left in the record is the CDR3 DNA by itself, 42 bases read in frame from the first base. From V the trimming removes 5 bases and from J it removes 4 bases, while the gene matches leave 3 bases of the junction unaccounted for. The germline V gene yields MDHEN for CDR1 and SYDVKM for CDR2. Points the paper makes about the study in general: The amount of clinical and demographic metadata varied by source and participant and was provided uncurated.

The source of this sequence is a human donor in a cohort sampled during active COVID-19. Sequencing was carried out using peripheral blood. The rearranged chain carries TRBV28 and TRBJ1-3; 9 bases in the middle match TRBD1. The bases read TGTGCCAGCAGTCGGACAGGGGTCGGAAACACCATATATTTT. Translated, it gives CASSRTGVGNTIYF.